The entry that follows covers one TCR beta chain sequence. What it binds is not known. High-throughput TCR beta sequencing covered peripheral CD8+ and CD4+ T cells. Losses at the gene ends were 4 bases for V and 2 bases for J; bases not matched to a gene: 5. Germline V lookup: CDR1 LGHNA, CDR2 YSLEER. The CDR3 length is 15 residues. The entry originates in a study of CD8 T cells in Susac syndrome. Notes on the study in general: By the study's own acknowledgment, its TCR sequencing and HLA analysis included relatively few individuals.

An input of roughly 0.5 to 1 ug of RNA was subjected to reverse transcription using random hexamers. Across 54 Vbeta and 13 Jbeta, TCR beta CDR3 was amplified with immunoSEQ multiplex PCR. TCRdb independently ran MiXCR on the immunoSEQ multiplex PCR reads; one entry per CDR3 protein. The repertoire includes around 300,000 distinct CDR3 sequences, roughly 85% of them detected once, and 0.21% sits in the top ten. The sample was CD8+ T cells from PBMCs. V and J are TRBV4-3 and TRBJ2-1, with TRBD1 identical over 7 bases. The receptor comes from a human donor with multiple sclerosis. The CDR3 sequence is CASSPTGNPYNEQFF. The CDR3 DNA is TGCGCCAGCAGCCCGACAGGGAATCCCTACAATGAGCAGTTCTTC.